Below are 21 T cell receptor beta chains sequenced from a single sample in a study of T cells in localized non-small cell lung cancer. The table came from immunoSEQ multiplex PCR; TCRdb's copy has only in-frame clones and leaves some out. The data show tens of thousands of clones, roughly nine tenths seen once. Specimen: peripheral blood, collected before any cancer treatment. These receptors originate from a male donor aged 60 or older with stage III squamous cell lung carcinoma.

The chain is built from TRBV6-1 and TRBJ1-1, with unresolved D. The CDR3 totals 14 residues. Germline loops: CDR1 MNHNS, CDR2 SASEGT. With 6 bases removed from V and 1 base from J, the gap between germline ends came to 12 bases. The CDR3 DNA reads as TGTGCCAGCAGGGATACTGGGCAGAACACTGAAGCTTTCTTT. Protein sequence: CASRDTGQNTEAFF.

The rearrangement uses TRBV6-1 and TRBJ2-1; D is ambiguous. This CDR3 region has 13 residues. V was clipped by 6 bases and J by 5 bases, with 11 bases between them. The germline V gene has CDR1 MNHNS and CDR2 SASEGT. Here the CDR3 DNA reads TGTGCCAGCAGCGTTGGGCCTCACAATGAGCAGTTCTTC. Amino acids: CASSVGPHNEQFF.

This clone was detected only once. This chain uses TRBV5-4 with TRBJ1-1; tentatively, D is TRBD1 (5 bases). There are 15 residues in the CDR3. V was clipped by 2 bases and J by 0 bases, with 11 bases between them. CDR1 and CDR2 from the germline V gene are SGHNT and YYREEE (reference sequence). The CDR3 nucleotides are TGTGCCAGCAGCTTCCCCGGGGGAATGAACACTGAAGCTTTCTTT. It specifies CASSFPGGMNTEAFF. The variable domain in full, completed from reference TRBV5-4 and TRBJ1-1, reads ETGVTQSPTHLIKTRGQQVTLRCSSQSGHNTVSWYQQALGQGPQFIFQYYREEENGRGNFPPRFSGLQFPNYSSELNVNALELDDSALYLCASSFPGGMNTEAFFGQGTRLTVV.

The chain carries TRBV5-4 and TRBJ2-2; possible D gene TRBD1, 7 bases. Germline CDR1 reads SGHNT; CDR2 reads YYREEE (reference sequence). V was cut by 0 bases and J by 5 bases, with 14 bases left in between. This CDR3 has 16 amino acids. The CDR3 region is CASSLEGAGRTGELFF. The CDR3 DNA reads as TGTGCCAGCAGCTTGGAGGGGGCGGGGCGAACCGGGGAGCTGTTTTTT.

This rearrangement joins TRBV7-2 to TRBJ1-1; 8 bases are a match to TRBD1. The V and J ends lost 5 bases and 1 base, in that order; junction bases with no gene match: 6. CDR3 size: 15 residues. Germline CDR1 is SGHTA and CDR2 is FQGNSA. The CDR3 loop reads CASSDSGTGNTEAFF. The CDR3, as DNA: TGTGCCAGCAGCGACTCCGGGACAGGGAACACTGAAGCTTTCTTT.

The CDR3, as DNA: TGCAGCGTTGATTCGGTTGAGACCCAGTACTTC. Amino acid sequence: CSVDSVETQYF. This chain connects TRBV29-1 to TRBJ2-5; D uncertain. V lost 3 bases to trimming and J lost 5 bases, with 7 bases between them. The CDR3 runs to 11 residues. Looked up from germline, CDR1 is SQVTM and CDR2 is ANQGSEA.

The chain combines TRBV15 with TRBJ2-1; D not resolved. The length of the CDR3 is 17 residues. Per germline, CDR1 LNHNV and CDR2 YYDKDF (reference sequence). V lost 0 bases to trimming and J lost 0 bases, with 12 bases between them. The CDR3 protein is CATSRERSLSSYNEQFF. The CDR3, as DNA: TGTGCCACCAGCAGAGAAAGATCCCTGAGCTCCTACAATGAGCAGTTCTTC.

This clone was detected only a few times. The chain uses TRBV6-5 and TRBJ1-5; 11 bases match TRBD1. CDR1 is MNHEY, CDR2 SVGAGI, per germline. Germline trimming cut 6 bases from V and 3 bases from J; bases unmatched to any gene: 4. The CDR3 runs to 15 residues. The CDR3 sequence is CASRKGQGDNQPQHF. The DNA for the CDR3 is TGTGCCAGCAGGAAGGGACAGGGGGACAATCAGCCCCAGCATTTT.

The DNA of the CDR3 is TGTGCCAGCAGAAGGGACAGGGTTGGCGGCTACACCTTC. Its protein is CASRRDRVGGYTF. This rearrangement joins TRBV6-6 to TRBJ1-2, with 9 positions matching TRBD1. CDR3 length equals 13 residues. Germline lookup yields CDR1 MNHNY and CDR2 SVGAGI (reference sequence). After removal of 6 bases from V and 8 bases from J, the junction contained 7 bases not matched to a gene.

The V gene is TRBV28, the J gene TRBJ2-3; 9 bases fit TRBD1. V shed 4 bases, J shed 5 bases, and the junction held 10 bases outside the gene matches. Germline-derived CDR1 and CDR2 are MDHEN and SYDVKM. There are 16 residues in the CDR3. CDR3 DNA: TGTGCCAGCAGTTCACCTGGGACAGGGTCCGGAGATACGCAGTATTTT. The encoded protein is CASSSPGTGSGDTQYF.

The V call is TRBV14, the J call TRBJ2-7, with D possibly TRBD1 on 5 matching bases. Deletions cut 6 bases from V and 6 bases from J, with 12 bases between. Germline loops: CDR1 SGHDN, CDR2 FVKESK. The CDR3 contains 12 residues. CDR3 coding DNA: TGTGCCAGCAGTCAAAGTAGGGGCGAGCAGTACGTC. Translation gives CASSQSRGEQYV.

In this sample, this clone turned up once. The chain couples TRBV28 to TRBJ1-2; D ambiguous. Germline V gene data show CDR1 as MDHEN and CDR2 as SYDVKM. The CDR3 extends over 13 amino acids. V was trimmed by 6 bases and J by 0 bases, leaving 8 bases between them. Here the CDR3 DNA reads TGTGCCAGCAGGCTGACGGCTAACTATGGCTACACCTTC. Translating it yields CASRLTANYGYTF.

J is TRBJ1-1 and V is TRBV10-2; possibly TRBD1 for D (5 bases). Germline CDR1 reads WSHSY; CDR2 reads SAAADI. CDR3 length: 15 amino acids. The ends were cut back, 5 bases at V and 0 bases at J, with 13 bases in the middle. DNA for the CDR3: TGCGCCAGCAGTCTTCGACAGACAATGAACACTGAAGCTTTCTTT. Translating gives CASSLRQTMNTEAFF.

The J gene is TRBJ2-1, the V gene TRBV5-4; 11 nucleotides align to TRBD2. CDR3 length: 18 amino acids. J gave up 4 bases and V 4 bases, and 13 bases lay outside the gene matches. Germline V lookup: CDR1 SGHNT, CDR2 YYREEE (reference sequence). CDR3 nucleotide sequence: TGTGCCAGCAGCCGAGGACTAGCGGGTGCGTCCGGGTACAATGAGCAGTTCTTC. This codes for CASSRGLAGASGYNEQFF.

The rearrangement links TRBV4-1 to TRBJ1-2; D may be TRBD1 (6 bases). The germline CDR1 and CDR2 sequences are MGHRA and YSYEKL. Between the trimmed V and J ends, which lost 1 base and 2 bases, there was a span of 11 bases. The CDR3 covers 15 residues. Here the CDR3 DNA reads TGCGCCAGCAGCCAAGTCGGGGGCAGCAACTATGGCTACACCTTC. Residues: CASSQVGGSNYGYTF.

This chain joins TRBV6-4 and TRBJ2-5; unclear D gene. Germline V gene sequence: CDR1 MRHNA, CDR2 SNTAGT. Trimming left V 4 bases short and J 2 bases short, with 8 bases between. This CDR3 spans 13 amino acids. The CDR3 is CASSVDTQETQYF. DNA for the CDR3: TGTGCCAGCAGTGTCGACACTCAAGAGACCCAGTACTTC.

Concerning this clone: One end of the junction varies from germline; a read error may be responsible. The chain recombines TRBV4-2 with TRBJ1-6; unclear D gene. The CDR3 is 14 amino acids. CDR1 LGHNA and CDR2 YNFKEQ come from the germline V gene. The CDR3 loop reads CANSQDPRDSPLHF. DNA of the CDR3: TGTGCCAACAGCCAAGATCCTAGAGATTCACCCCTCCACTTT.

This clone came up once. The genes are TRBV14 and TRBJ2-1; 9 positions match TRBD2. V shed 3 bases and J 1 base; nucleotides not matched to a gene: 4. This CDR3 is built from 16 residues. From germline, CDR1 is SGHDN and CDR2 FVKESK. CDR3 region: CASSHAGGLSYNEQFF. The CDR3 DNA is TGTGCCAGCAGCCATGCGGGGGGGCTGTCCTACAATGAGCAGTTCTTC. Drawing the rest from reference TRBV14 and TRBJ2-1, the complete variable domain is EAGVTQFPSHSVIEKGQTVTLRCDPISGHDNLYWYRRVMGKEIKFLLHFVKESKQDESGMPNNRFLAERTGGTYSTLKVQPAELEDSGVYFCASSHAGGLSYNEQFFGPGTRLTVL.

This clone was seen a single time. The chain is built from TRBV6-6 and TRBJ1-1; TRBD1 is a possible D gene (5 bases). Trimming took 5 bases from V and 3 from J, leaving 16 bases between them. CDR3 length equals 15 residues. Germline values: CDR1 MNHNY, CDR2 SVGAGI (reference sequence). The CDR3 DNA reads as TGTGCCAGCAGTAGTCCAAAGGGGTGGGACACTGAAGCTTTCTTT. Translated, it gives CASSSPKGWDTEAFF.

The CDR3 nucleotides read TGTGCCAGCAGGGGACCGGCGTGCATCTACGAGCAGTACGTC. This encodes CASRGPACIYEQYV. The gene calls are TRBV21-1 and TRBJ2-7. TRBV21-1 is a listed pseudogene. There are 14 residues in the CDR3.

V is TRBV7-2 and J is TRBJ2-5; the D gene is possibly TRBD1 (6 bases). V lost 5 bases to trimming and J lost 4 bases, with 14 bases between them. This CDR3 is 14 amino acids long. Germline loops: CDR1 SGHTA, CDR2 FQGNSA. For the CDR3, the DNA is TGTGCCAGCAGCCCAGAGGGGGTCGTAGAGACCCAGTACTTC. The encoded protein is CASSPEGVVETQYF.